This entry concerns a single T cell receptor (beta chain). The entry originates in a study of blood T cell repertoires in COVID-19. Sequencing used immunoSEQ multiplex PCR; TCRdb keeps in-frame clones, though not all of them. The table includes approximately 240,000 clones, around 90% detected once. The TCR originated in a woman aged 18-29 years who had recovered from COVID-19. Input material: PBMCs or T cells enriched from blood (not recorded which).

DNA of the CDR3: TGTGCCAGCAGTGTGGGGGGTAGCGGGAGGGCCTACGAGCAGTACTTC. This translates into CASSVGGSGRAYEQYF. J is TRBJ2-7 and V is TRBV28; 11 bases are shared with TRBD2. Looked up from germline, CDR1 is MDHEN and CDR2 is SYDVKM. The trim removed 5 bases at V and 2 bases at J, leaving 8 bases unmatched. The CDR3 length is 16 residues.